These 16 T cell receptor beta chains were all obtained from the same sample, sequenced in a study of glioma-infiltrating T cells. Using RNA template, CDR3s of TCR alpha and beta were amplified with iRepertoire arm-PCR. TCRdb processed the multiplex PCR reads anew with MiXCR; each CDR3 protein has one entry. This sample has under 130,000 distinct CDR3 sequences; about 28% occur once, and the top ten carry 44%. What was sequenced was glioma tissue, nonneoplastic brain tissue, or PBMCs (not recorded which). The receptors were gathered from a human donor with low-grade glioma or glioblastoma, undergoing nonglioma brain surgery, or in good health (not recorded which).

This clonotype appeared a few times. This sequence joins TRBV3-1 and TRBJ2-6; tentatively, D is TRBD1 or TRBD2 (5 bases each). CDR3 length equals 19 residues. V lost 7 bases and J lost 0, with 22 bases in between. CDR1 and CDR2 from the germline V gene are LGHDT and YNNKEL (reference sequence). The CDR3 sequence: CASTSGQLIDHSGANVLTF. CDR3 nucleotide sequence: TGTGCCAGCACGTCGGGGCAGCTAATTGATCACTCTGGGGCCAACGTCCTGACTTTC.

This clonotype was observed a handful of times. The J gene is TRBJ1-2, the V gene TRBV29-1; D may be TRBD1 (5 bases). CDR1 and CDR2 (germline): SQVTM, ANQGSEA. Deletions cut 3 bases from V and 8 bases from J, with 16 bases between. The length of the CDR3 is 13 residues. In DNA, the CDR3 is TGCAGCGTTGATCTACAGCAAGAGGGGGGCTACACCTTC. Protein: CSVDLQQEGGYTF.

This clonotype has at least ten counts. V is TRBV4-3 and J is TRBJ2-1; 8 nucleotides align to TRBD1. This CDR3 has 15 residues. The junction had 9 bases not matched to a gene; V was cut back by 4 bases and J by 7 bases. Per germline, CDR1 LGHNA and CDR2 YSLEER. The CDR3: CASSPRQGYRNEQFF. The CDR3 coding sequence is TGCGCCAGCAGCCCTCGACAGGGGTATCGAAATGAGCAGTTCTTC.

Many counts were recorded for this clonotype. The J gene is TRBJ2-7, the V gene TRBV7-9; TRBD1 agrees at 8 bases. The CDR3 spans 16 residues. From germline, CDR1 is SEHNR and CDR2 FQNEAQ (reference sequence). V dropped 4 bases and J dropped 0; count of bases not matched to a gene: 8. The CDR3: CASSSFGTGSSYEQYF. The CDR3 DNA reads TGTGCCAGCAGCTCCTTCGGGACAGGCAGCTCCTACGAGCAGTACTTC.

This clonotype was detected only a few times. V gene TRBV18 combines with J gene TRBJ1-2, with unresolved D. CDR1 KGHSH and CDR2 LQKENI come from the germline V gene. The CDR3 is 13 amino acids. The germline V and J ends were trimmed by 5 bases and 8 bases, with 15 bases remaining between them. For the CDR3, the DNA is TGTGCCAGCTCATTGACACTCCCTCACGGCTACACCTTC. It is translated as CASSLTLPHGYTF.

DNA of the CDR3: TGTGCCAGCAGCTCCCCTCTGGGAGGGATCTCTGGAAACACCATATATTTT. Translation gives CASSSPLGGISGNTIYF. The chain uses TRBV13 and TRBJ1-3; D remains ambiguous. There are 17 residues in the CDR3. The V gene lost 4 bases and the J gene lost 0 bases, with 16 bases spanning the gap. Germline CDR1 reads PRHDT; CDR2 reads FYEKMQ (reference sequence).

This clonotype was picked up many times. Written as DNA, the CDR3 is TGTGCCAGCAGCTTGGGACAGGGATCGACCGGGGAGCTGTTTTTT. Its protein product is CASSLGQGSTGELFF. The V and J genes are TRBV12-3 or TRBV12-4 and TRBJ2-2, with TRBD1 identical over 9 bases. The trim removed 6 bases at V and 5 bases at J, leaving 7 bases unmatched. The CDR3 loop spans 15 amino acids.

The chain carries TRBV5-4 and TRBJ2-1; D is perhaps TRBD2 (6 bases). Germline loops: CDR1 SGHNT, CDR2 YYREEE (reference sequence). The CDR3 contains 13 residues. The V end was cut by 4 bases, the J end by 9 bases, with 14 bases between. Here the CDR3 reads CASSLTTGSEQFF. As DNA, the CDR3 is TGTGCCAGCAGCCTAACAACCGGGAGTGAGCAGTTCTTC.

The chain links TRBV11-1 to TRBJ1-2; D call uncertain. The germline gives CDR1 SGHAT, CDR2 FQDESV (reference sequence). This CDR3 region has 14 residues. The ends were cut back, 4 bases at V and 1 base at J, with 10 bases in the middle. The CDR3 sequence: CASSSGGDNYGYTF. CDR3 coding DNA: TGTGCCAGCAGCTCGGGAGGAGATAACTATGGCTACACCTTC.

This clonotype was picked up many times. CDR3 sequence reads: CASSSAKYTEAFF. As DNA, the CDR3 is TGTGCCAGCAGCTCAGCTAAGTACACTGAAGCTTTCTTT. V gene TRBV7-2 combines with J gene TRBJ1-1; D remains ambiguous. The V gene lost 4 bases and the J gene lost 3 bases, with 9 bases spanning the gap. Germline-derived CDR1 and CDR2 are SGHTA and FQGNSA. CDR3 length: 13 residues.

Only a few counts were recorded for this clonotype. The rearrangement links TRBV19 to TRBJ1-2, with 9 bases aligning to TRBD1. With V trimmed by 9 bases and J by 0 bases, 8 bases remained unmatched. Looked up from germline, CDR1 is LNHDA and CDR2 is SQIVND (reference sequence). CDR3 length: 15 amino acids. The DNA for the CDR3 is TGTGCCAGCAGACCCGGGACAGGGCCTAACTATGGCTACACCTTC. Protein product: CASRPGTGPNYGYTF.

This clonotype was counted ten times or more. The chain is built from TRBV6-1 and TRBJ2-7; D perhaps matches TRBD1 (6 bases). CDR1 is MNHNS and CDR2 is SASEGT in the germline V gene. V lost 6 bases, J lost 2 bases, and 17 bases lay in between. CDR3 length: 15 amino acids. CDR3 protein: CASSEYRDPAYEQYF. DNA of the CDR3: TGTGCCAGCAGCGAATACAGGGACCCGGCCTACGAGCAGTACTTC.

Points on this clonotype: The junction shows a germline mismatch at one end, possibly a read error. V usage is TRBV7-7 and J usage is TRBJ2-1; 9 nucleotides align to TRBD2. The length of the CDR3 is 14 residues. The V gene's germline CDR1 is SSHAT and CDR2 FNYEAQ (reference sequence). The CDR3 sequence: CASSLTSGSNEQFF. Written as DNA, the CDR3 is TGTGCTAGCAGCTTGACTAGCGGAAGTAATGAGCAGTTCTTC.

This clonotype was detected ten times or more. The chain joins TRBV6-1 to TRBJ2-3; possibly TRBD1 for D (5 bases). This CDR3 is built from 14 residues. Germline CDR1 reads MNHNS; CDR2 reads SASEGT. V lost 5 bases and J lost 1, with 10 bases in between. CDR3 nucleotides: TGTGCCAGCAGTTTCGGCAGGGGCACAGATACGCAGTATTTT. Translation gives CASSFGRGTDTQYF.

This clonotype occurred many times. This chain uses TRBV4-1 with TRBJ2-7; 9 bases fit TRBD1. V lost 1 base, J lost 3 bases, and 4 bases stayed unmatched. The CDR3 loop spans 15 amino acids. Germline CDR1 is MGHRA and CDR2 is YSYEKL. As DNA, the CDR3 is TGCGCCAGCAGCCAAGCGCTGGGACAGGGCTACGAGCAGTACTTC. Residues: CASSQALGQGYEQYF.

This clonotype came up many times. The chain has TRBV6-2 or TRBV6-3 and TRBJ1-5, with TRBD1 matching over 7 bases. With V trimmed by 2 bases and J by 4 bases, 5 bases remained unmatched. The CDR3 extends over 15 amino acids. Per germline, CDR1 MNHEY and CDR2 SVGEGT. CDR3 sequence (DNA): TGTGCCAGCAGTTACCCAACAGGGGATAATCAGCCCCAGCATTTT. Its translation is CASSYPTGDNQPQHF.